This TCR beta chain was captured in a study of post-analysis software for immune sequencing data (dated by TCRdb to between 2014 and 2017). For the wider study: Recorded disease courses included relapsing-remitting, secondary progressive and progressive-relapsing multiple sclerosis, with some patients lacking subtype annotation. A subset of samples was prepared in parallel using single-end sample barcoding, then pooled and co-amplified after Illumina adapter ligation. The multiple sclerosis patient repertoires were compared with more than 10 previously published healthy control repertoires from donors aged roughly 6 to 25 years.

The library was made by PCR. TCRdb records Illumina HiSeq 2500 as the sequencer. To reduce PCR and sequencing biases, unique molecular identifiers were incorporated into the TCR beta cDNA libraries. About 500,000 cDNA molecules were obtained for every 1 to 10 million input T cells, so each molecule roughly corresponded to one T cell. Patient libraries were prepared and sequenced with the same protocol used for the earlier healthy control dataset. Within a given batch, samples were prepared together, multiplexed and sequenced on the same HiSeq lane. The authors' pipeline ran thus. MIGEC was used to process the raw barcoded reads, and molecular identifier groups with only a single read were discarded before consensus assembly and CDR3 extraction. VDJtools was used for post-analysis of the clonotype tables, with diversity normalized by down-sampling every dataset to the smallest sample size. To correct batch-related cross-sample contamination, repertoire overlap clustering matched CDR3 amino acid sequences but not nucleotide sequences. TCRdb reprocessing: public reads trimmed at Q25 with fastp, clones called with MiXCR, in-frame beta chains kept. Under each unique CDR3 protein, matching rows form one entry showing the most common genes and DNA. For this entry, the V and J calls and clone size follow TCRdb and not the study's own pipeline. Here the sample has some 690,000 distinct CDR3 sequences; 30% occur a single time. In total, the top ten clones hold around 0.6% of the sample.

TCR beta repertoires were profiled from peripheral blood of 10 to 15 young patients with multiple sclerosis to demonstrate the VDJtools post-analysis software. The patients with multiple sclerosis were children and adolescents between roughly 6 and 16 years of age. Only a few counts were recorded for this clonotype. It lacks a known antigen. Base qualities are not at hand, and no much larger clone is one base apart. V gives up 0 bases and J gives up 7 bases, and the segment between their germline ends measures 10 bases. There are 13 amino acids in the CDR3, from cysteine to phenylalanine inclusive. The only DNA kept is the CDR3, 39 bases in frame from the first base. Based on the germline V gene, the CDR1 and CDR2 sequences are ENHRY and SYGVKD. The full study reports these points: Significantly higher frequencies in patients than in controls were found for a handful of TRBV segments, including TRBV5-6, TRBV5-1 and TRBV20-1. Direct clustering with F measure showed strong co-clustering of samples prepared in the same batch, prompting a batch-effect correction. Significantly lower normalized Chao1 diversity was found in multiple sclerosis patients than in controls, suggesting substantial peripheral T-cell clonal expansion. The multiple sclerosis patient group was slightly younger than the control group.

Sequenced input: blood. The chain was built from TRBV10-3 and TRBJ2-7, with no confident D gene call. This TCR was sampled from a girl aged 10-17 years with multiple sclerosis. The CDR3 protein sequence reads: CAISESGRNEQYF. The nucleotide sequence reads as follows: TGTGCCATCAGTGAGTCGGGCAGGAATGAGCAGTACTTC.